This TCR beta chain was documented in a study of T cell repertoires in cytomegalovirus infection. This clonotype occurred many times. Its antigen is unknown. TCRdb ran MiXCR on the reads and lists one entry per CDR3 protein. This sample yields some 900,000 distinct CDR3 sequences, of which approximately 29% are seen a single time; around an eighth belongs to the top ten. CDR3 length equals 13 residues. Germline V lookup: CDR1 SEHNR, CDR2 FQNEAQ (reference sequence). Trimming removed 1 base at V and 2 bases at J, with 6 bases between. Material: cultured CD8+ T cells from PBMCs, obtained from culture after CMV antigen stimulation. The chain is built from TRBV7-9 and TRBJ2-7; D remains ambiguous. The TCR comes from a human donor in good health (CMV status not recorded). Some clones in this sample may be carry-over from other donors' samples. The CDR3 region is CASSLGSTYEQYF. The CDR3 bases are TGTGCCAGCAGCTTAGGGTCGACCTACGAGCAGTACTTC.